This T cell receptor (beta chain) came from a study of T cell repertoires in cytomegalovirus infection. At the level of the study: In public TCR beta signatures, there were indications of both CMV infection and matching HLA type.

TCRdb re-called the reads through MiXCR, storing one row per CDR3 protein. The table has approximately 750,000 distinct CDR3 sequences, 35% seen once. Study observations and caveats: There were HLA-C-restricted CMV-specific TCR beta clonotypes dominating the ex vivo response.

This clonotype was seen repeatedly, ten times or more. The antigen remains unidentified. CDR1 SNHLY and CDR2 FYNNEI come from the germline V gene. CDR3 size: 14 residues. V lost 5 bases and J lost 4, with 12 bases in between. The V call is TRBV2, the J call TRBJ1-3, with unresolved D. The sequence derives from a human donor in good health (CMV status not recorded). Some clones in this sample may be carry-over from other donors' samples. Sequenced sample: PBMCs. CDR3 in amino acids: CASSFERQGNTIYF. CDR3 DNA sequence: TGTGCCAGCAGTTTCGAGAGACAAGGAAACACCATATATTTT.